The clone carrying this T cell receptor (beta chain) was counted a single time. The antigen remains unidentified. This sample is part of a study of neoadjuvant anti-PD-1 for oral cavity cancer. Study context: Patients without progression got a fourth dose around day 43. Findings of the study overall: Post-nivolumab, blood T cell clonality was significantly elevated in non-responders.

Trimming cost V 4 bases and J 6 bases; bases outside gene matches: 6. The CDR3 runs to 14 residues. Germline values: CDR1 SQVTM, CDR2 ANQGSEA. Produced via immunoSEQ multiplex PCR; TCRdb's table is partial and in-frame only. The data show about 9,800 clones, roughly three fifths seen once. Indicated time point: after neoadjuvant nivolumab, at surgical resection. V is TRBV29-1 and J is TRBJ1-6; the match to TRBD1 covers 7 bases. The input for sequencing was PBMCs, taken after nivolumab (anti-PD-1) treatment. The TCR comes from a person aged 40-85 years with oral cavity squamous cell carcinoma. CDR3 sequence reads: CSVGDRNSNSPLHF. CDR3 nucleotide sequence: TGCAGCGTTGGGGACAGAAACAGTAATTCACCCCTCCACTTT.